The entry below gives a single T cell receptor beta chain sequence along with its context. The entry originates in a study of blood T cell repertoires in COVID-19. TCRdb's table, derived via immunoSEQ multiplex PCR, lists solely in-frame clones and lacks some. This sample has about 260,000 clones; 80% to 90% occur once, and the top ten carry around 4.1%. V was cut by 6 bases and J by 1 base, with 9 bases left in between. Germline V gene sequence: CDR1 SGHNT, CDR2 YYREEE (reference sequence). The CDR3 runs 13 residues. This TCR came from a man aged 25 to 40 with acute COVID-19. This rearrangement joins TRBV5-4 to TRBJ2-3; unclear D gene. The sequencing sample was made of PBMCs or T cells enriched from blood (not recorded which). The CDR3 loop reads CASTTGRTDTQYF. The CDR3 DNA is TGTGCCAGCACTACCGGTCGCACAGATACGCAGTATTTT.